This entry describes one T cell receptor (beta chain). Antigen specificity is unknown. The data were taken from a study of T cell responses to AZD1222 COVID-19 vaccine. Broader study findings: Donors in the cohort were predominantly white British and more often female, and clonal diversity was possibly underestimated. Vaccine-associated CD4 TCRs ranged over spike, dominating at 160-218 and 743-854.

Data came from immunoSEQ multiplex PCR; TCRdb stores just in-frame clones and leaves some out. The table records 90,000 to 150,000 clones, around nine tenths of them present only once. The sequenced sample was peripheral blood, obtained 28 days after the second AZD1222 dose. The clonotype was recovered from an adult who received the AZD1222 COVID-19 vaccine.

The CDR3 nucleotides are TGTGCCAGCAGCTTGGCCGCGCGGGGTGGAGGGACTGAAGCTTTCTTT. Its translation is CASSLAARGGGTEAFF. This sequence joins TRBV5-5 and TRBJ1-1; D call uncertain. The germline V gene encodes CDR1 SGHKS and CDR2 YYEKEE (reference sequence). Deletions cut 0 bases from V and 5 bases from J, with 17 bases between. The CDR3 runs to 16 residues.